A single sample gave rise to the 24 T cell receptor beta chains below, sequenced in a study of siplizumab effects on memory and regulatory T cells. Only in-frame clones appear in the TCRdb table, and some are missing; sequencing was by immunoSEQ multiplex PCR. The sample carries 85,000 to 120,000 clones, 90% to 95% recorded once. Specimen: CD4+ T cells sorted from blood. These receptors were collected from a human donor in good health.

This clone has a single count. V usage is TRBV28 and J usage is TRBJ1-6; D is uncertain. Germline-derived CDR1 and CDR2 are MDHEN and SYDVKM. The CDR3 runs to 12 residues. Trimming cost V 4 bases and J 7 bases, with 5 bases left between them. This CDR3 reads CASSSGNSPLHF. The CDR3 bases are TGTGCCAGCAGTTCGGGGAATTCACCCCTCCACTTT.

The rearrangement uses TRBV6-5 and TRBJ2-2; a weak D match, TRBD2 (5 bases). Trimming took off 0 bases at V and 6 bases at J, with 11 bases between the two ends. CDR3 length: 15 residues. The germline V gene encodes CDR1 MNHEY and CDR2 SVGAGI. This chain's CDR3 is CASSYSEVGSGELFF. The CDR3 DNA follows: TGTGCCAGCAGTTACTCGGAGGTGGGATCCGGGGAGCTGTTTTTT.

This chain joins TRBV27 and TRBJ2-1, with a tentative D call TRBD2 (5 bases). The V and J ends lost 3 bases and 5 bases respectively, with 8 bases between them. Germline V gene data show CDR1 as MNHEY and CDR2 as SMNVEV (reference sequence). The CDR3 is 13 residues long. This chain's CDR3 is CASSFVRDNEQFF. The CDR3 coding sequence is TGTGCCAGCAGTTTTGTGCGGGACAATGAGCAGTTCTTC.

The V gene is TRBV23-1, the J gene TRBJ1-2; D perhaps matches TRBD1 (5 bases). TRBV23-1 is sorted into the ORF group, with uncertain function. The CDR3 spans 19 residues. V was pared by 6 bases and J by 0 bases, with 26 bases between. The DNA for the CDR3 is TGCGCCAGCAGCGAAGTTCCACAGGTTTTGGTTCAGTCTAACTATGGCTACACCTTC. Translation gives CASSEVPQVLVQSNYGYTF.

This sequence joins TRBV27 and TRBJ2-7; D is undetermined. V dropped 8 bases and J dropped 10 bases, with 6 bases sitting between them. The CDR3 sequence is 8 residues long. CDR1 is MNHEY and CDR2 is SMNVEV in the germline V gene (reference sequence). CDR3 nucleotide sequence: TGTGCCAGCTCGGCTCAGTACTTC. Protein: CASSAQYF.

The V call is TRBV5-4, the J call TRBJ2-1; a possible D gene is TRBD2 (7 bases). Germline values: CDR1 SGHNT, CDR2 YYREEE (reference sequence). V lost 5 bases to trimming and J lost 5 bases, with 20 bases between them. The CDR3 loop spans 16 amino acids. The CDR3 here is CASSPGGHSEDNEQFF. The CDR3 nucleotides read TGTGCCAGCAGTCCCGGGGGGCACTCGGAGGACAATGAGCAGTTCTTC. Filled out from reference TRBV5-4 and TRBJ2-1, the complete variable domain reads ETGVTQSPTHLIKTRGQQVTLRCSSQSGHNTVSWYQQALGQGPQFIFQYYREEENGRGNFPPRFSGLQFPNYSSELNVNALELDDSALYLCASSPGGHSEDNEQFFGPGTRLTVL.

V gene TRBV7-2 combines with J gene TRBJ2-7; D is possibly TRBD1 (6 bases). The V end was cut by 0 bases, the J end by 3 bases, with 6 bases between. The germline V gene encodes CDR1 SGHTA and CDR2 FQGNSA. This CDR3 region has 13 residues. CDR3 residues: CASSLADSYEQYF. CDR3 bases: TGTGCCAGCAGCTTAGCGGACAGCTACGAGCAGTACTTC.

This clone has a single count. This chain joins TRBV7-6 and TRBJ2-1, with 8 bases that match TRBD2. The CDR3 contains 19 residues. Germline V gene data show CDR1 as SGHVS and CDR2 as FNYEAQ. J gave up 1 base and V 2 bases, and 13 bases lay outside the gene matches. CDR3 DNA sequence: TGTGCCAGCAGCTTACCGGGCGGGGTAAGCGGGAGATCCTACAATGAGCAGTTCTTC. Translated, it gives CASSLPGGVSGRSYNEQFF.

The chain uses TRBV5-1 and TRBJ2-4; 8 positions match TRBD2. This CDR3 region has 12 residues. Germline values: CDR1 SGHRS, CDR2 YFSETQ. The V segment lost 4 bases and the J segment 12 bases; nucleotides outside the gene matches: 6. CDR3 coding DNA: TGCGCCAGCAGCACCCCGGGGGGGGCTCAGTACTTC. Translation: CASSTPGGAQYF.

The CDR3 region is CASSRFGRGETQYF. For the CDR3, the DNA is TGTGCCAGCAGTCGGTTTGGGAGGGGTGAGACCCAGTACTTC. The chain joins TRBV27 to TRBJ2-5; 7 bases line up with TRBD2. Germline CDR1 is MNHEY and CDR2 is SMNVEV (reference sequence). V was clipped by 5 bases and J by 5 bases; unmatched bases: 8. The CDR3 runs 14 residues.

V gene TRBV9 combines with J gene TRBJ2-2; 12 nucleotides align to TRBD1. Trimming took 2 bases from V and 6 from J; bases not matched to a gene: 8. CDR1 is SGDLS and CDR2 is YYNGEE in the germline V gene. This CDR3 comprises 17 residues. In DNA form, the CDR3 reads TGTGCCAGCAGCGTCGGACCGGGACAGGGGGCCCCCGGGGAGCTGTTTTTT. Encoded protein: CASSVGPGQGAPGELFF.

This clone turned up a few times. This chain uses TRBV19 with TRBJ2-5, with a weak D call TRBD1 (6 bases). This CDR3 spans 14 amino acids. Germline values: CDR1 LNHDA, CDR2 SQIVND (reference sequence). Trimming pared 1 base from V and 9 bases from J, leaving 15 bases between. The DNA of the CDR3 is TGTGCCAGTAGTATAGGAAGGGACACTGGGTCCCAGTACTTC. Protein: CASSIGRDTGSQYF.

The rearrangement uses TRBV7-3 and TRBJ2-3; TRBD1 matches at 7 bases. CDR3 length equals 14 residues. V lost 5 bases and J lost 8; bases outside the gene matches: 10. Germline V lookup: CDR1 SGHTA, CDR2 FQGTGA. This CDR3 reads CASSQRQGVGTQYF. CDR3 sequence (DNA): TGTGCCAGCAGCCAGCGGCAGGGGGTGGGTACGCAGTATTTT.

Worth noting for this clone: The same CDR3 arises from other DNA sequences in this sample as well. The rearrangement links TRBV30 to TRBJ1-1; D not resolved. V lost 0 bases, J lost 8 bases, and 7 bases lay in between. This CDR3 spans 11 amino acids. Germline CDR1 and CDR2: GTSNPN and SVGIG (reference sequence). CDR3 sequence: CAWSVRAEAFF. The DNA for the CDR3 is TGTGCCTGGAGTGTTCGGGCAGAAGCTTTCTTT.

This rearrangement joins TRBV2 to TRBJ1-6, with D maybe TRBD1 (6 bases). This CDR3 region has 11 residues. Per the germline V gene, CDR1 is SNHLY and CDR2 is FYNNEI. V lost 10 bases, J lost 8 bases, and 9 bases lay in between. The chain's CDR3 is CANRVDSPLHF. DNA of the CDR3: TGTGCCAACAGGGTTGATTCACCCCTCCACTTT. The full variable domain, in which reference TRBV2 and TRBJ1-6 provide the parts outside the CDR3, is EPEVTQTPSHQVTQMGQEVILRCVPISNHLYFYWYRQILGQKVEFLVSFYNNEISEKSEIFDDQFSVERPDGSNFTLKIRSTKLEDSAMYFCANRVDSPLHFGNGTRLTVT.

The chain has TRBV25-1 and TRBJ1-3, with 8 bases that match TRBD1. CDR1 and CDR2 from the germline V gene are MGHDK and SYGVNS. The length of the CDR3 is 14 residues. V shed 10 bases, J shed 4 bases, and the junction held 9 bases outside the gene matches. For the CDR3, the DNA is TGTGCCACCTCGGGACAGGTATTCGGAAACACCATATATTTT. Translation gives CATSGQVFGNTIYF.

This chain links TRBV14 with TRBJ1-4; maybe TRBD1 (5 bases). The CDR3 contains 15 residues. From germline, CDR1 is SGHDN and CDR2 FVKESK. V was clipped by 5 bases and J by 0 bases, with 10 bases between them. CDR3 nucleotides: TGTGCCAGCAGCTTAGGGACCGCAACTAATGAAAAACTGTTTTTT. As protein: CASSLGTATNEKLFF. Full variable domain (rest looked up from reference TRBV14 and TRBJ1-4): EAGVTQFPSHSVIEKGQTVTLRCDPISGHDNLYWYRRVMGKEIKFLLHFVKESKQDESGMPNNRFLAERTGGTYSTLKVQPAELEDSGVYFCASSLGTATNEKLFFGSGTQLSVL.

The rearrangement links TRBV7-9 to TRBJ1-4, with D maybe TRBD1 (5 bases). CDR3 length: 15 amino acids. The V gene lost 1 base and the J gene lost 7 bases, with 13 bases spanning the gap. In germline, CDR1 is SEHNR, CDR2 FQNEAQ (reference sequence). CDR3 DNA sequence: TGTGCCAGCAGCTTAGTAGCAGGCGGGGGTGAAAAACTGTTTTTT. This codes for CASSLVAGGGEKLFF.

The chain employs TRBV27 and TRBJ2-3; 10 bases fit TRBD1. Germline V gene data show CDR1 as MNHEY and CDR2 as SMNVEV (reference sequence). The CDR3 extends over 17 amino acids. V dropped 6 bases and J dropped 8; count of bases not matched to a gene: 17. The CDR3 region is CASSILPGQGRSSTQYF. In DNA form, the CDR3 reads TGTGCCAGCAGCATTCTACCGGGACAGGGGCGTTCAAGTACGCAGTATTTT.

This sequence joins TRBV30 and TRBJ1-1; possibly TRBD1 for D (6 bases). CDR3 length: 13 amino acids. Trimming removed 3 bases from V and 2 bases from J, with 10 bases in between. Germline CDR1 reads GTSNPN; CDR2 reads SVGIG (reference sequence). CDR3 coding DNA: TGTGCCTGGAGCCGAGGGGGAAACACTGAAGCTTTCTTT. Its translation: CAWSRGGNTEAFF.

The table lists this clone with a count of one. The chain couples TRBV7-3 to TRBJ2-5; no definite D call. CDR3 length: 13 amino acids. Germline V gives CDR1 SGHTA, CDR2 FQGTGA. V was trimmed by 3 bases and J by 4 bases, leaving 9 bases between them. CDR3 residues: CASSLGSRETQYF. The DNA for the CDR3 is TGTGCCAGCAGCTTGGGTAGCCGAGAGACCCAGTACTTC.

V and J are TRBV15 and TRBJ2-6; D ambiguous. This CDR3 spans 17 amino acids. Looked up from germline, CDR1 is LNHNV and CDR2 is YYDKDF (reference sequence). V lost 0 bases and J 2 bases, leaving 11 bases between the germline ends. CDR3 residues: CATSRDFVRTGANVLTF. The CDR3 nucleotides are TGTGCCACCAGCAGAGATTTTGTAAGGACTGGGGCCAACGTCCTGACTTTC.

The chain joins TRBV28 to TRBJ2-4; 11 bases align to TRBD2. From germline, CDR1 is MDHEN and CDR2 SYDVKM. The J segment lost 8 bases and the V segment lost 2 bases, leaving 5 bases of the junction unmatched. The CDR3 is 15 residues long. In DNA form, the CDR3 reads TGTGCCAGCAGTTTAGGCCTAGCGGGAGGAGACATTCAGTACTTC. Amino acid sequence: CASSLGLAGGDIQYF.

This clone was counted between two and nine times. The CDR3 nucleotides read TGCGCCAGCAGCTTAAAACTAGCGGGAGGAGGGCGCAATGAGCAGTTCTTC. Protein product: CASSLKLAGGGRNEQFF. J is TRBJ2-1 and V is TRBV5-1; 12 bases are shared with TRBD2. The V gene end was trimmed by 2 bases and the J gene end by 6 bases; junction bases not matched to a gene: 9. Germline CDR1 SGHRS, CDR2 YFSETQ. The length of the CDR3 is 17 residues.